The T cell receptor (beta chain) described here comes from a study of neurological immune-mediated disorders. Whole-study results and caveats: Private repertoires in all groups were suggested by the absence of shared CDR3 amino acid sequences among expanded clones across subjects. The level of TCR clonal expansion was highest in patients with HTLV-1-associated myelopathy and lowest in multiple sclerosis, where it fell below the level seen in healthy controls. Neither clinical nor MRI features showed any association with the multiple sclerosis repertoire cluster, and the authors stated that larger cohorts are needed.

This clonotype was detected many times. Its antigen is not known. The cDNA was synthesized by 5'RACE incorporating 10-nucleotide random UMIs. TCRdb re-called the 5' RACE reads through MiXCR, storing one row per CDR3 protein. This sample has about 70,000 distinct CDR3 sequences; more than 3% occur once, and the top ten carry 4.5% to 6.5%. Germline V gives CDR1 MNHNS, CDR2 SASEGT. The germline V and J ends were trimmed by 5 bases and 10 bases, with 18 bases remaining between them. The CDR3 length is 14 residues. The TCR sequence derives from a woman in her fifties or sixties with multiple sclerosis. The chain links TRBV6-1 to TRBJ2-1, with D unresolved. Input material: PBMCs. The CDR3 nucleotides are TGTGCCAGCAGTAACCGCGGTTTGAACGCCGAGCAGTTCTTC. Translation: CASSNRGLNAEQFF.